Presented here are 27 T cell receptor beta chains from one specimen sequenced in a study of Graves' ophthalmopathy and Graves' hyperthyroidism. Amplification targeted the TCR beta CDR3 regions, with RNA transcripts as the source material. An opening RT-PCR round employed HTBI primers and preceded a second-round multiplex PCR. TCRdb re-called the multiplex PCR reads through MiXCR, storing one row per CDR3 protein. The sample includes some 1.1 million distinct CDR3 sequences, 36% of them seen just once. The sequenced sample consisted of peripheral blood or thyroid tissue (not recorded which). All receptors come from an adult man with Graves' hyperthyroidism.

The rearrangement uses TRBV12-3 or TRBV12-4 and TRBJ2-2; 13 positions agree with TRBD2. The ends lost 3 bases at V and 4 bases at J; junction bases unmatched: 2. The CDR3 is 16 amino acids. The CDR3 protein is CASSFGLAGATGELFF. The CDR3 nucleotides read TGTGCCAGCAGTTTTGGACTAGCGGGAGCCACCGGGGAGCTGTTTTTT.

This clonotype was seen ten or more times. The V gene is TRBV9, the J gene TRBJ1-1, with unresolved D. The germline CDR1 and CDR2 sequences are SGDLS and YYNGEE. Trimming stripped 0 bases from V and 7 bases from J, with 13 bases between. The CDR3 spans 14 residues. CDR3 sequence reads: CASSVGPAYGEAFF. The CDR3 region has the DNA TGTGCCAGCAGCGTAGGCCCGGCGTATGGTGAAGCTTTCTTT. Complete variable domain (other parts from reference TRBV9 and TRBJ1-1): DSGVTQTPKHLITATGQRVTLRCSPRSGDLSVYWYQQSLDQGLQFLIQYYNGEERAKGNILERFSAQQFPDLHSELNLSSLELGDSALYFCASSVGPAYGEAFFGQGTRLTVV.

The sample holds many counts of this clonotype. The rearrangement uses TRBV15 and TRBJ2-5, with D perhaps TRBD2 (5 bases). Per germline, CDR1 LNHNV and CDR2 YYDKDF (reference sequence). The CDR3 is 16 residues long. Trimming removed 0 bases from V and 1 base from J, with 12 bases in between. CDR3 residues: CATSRDLWESQETQYF. The CDR3 nucleotides are TGTGCCACCAGCAGAGATCTATGGGAGTCCCAAGAGACCCAGTACTTC.

The V call is TRBV11-2, the J call TRBJ2-6, with unresolved D. Germline values: CDR1 SGHAT, CDR2 FQNNGV. The ends were cut back, 0 bases at V and 0 bases at J, with 9 bases in the middle. The CDR3 is made up of 17 amino acids. The CDR3 bases are TGTGCCAGCAGCTTAGACTGGTCATACTCTGGGGCCAACGTCCTGACTTTC. This encodes CASSLDWSYSGANVLTF.

This clonotype was found a few times. V is TRBV29-1 and J is TRBJ2-5; TRBD1 aligns across 9 bases. CDR1 is SQVTM and CDR2 is ANQGSEA in the germline V gene. The CDR3 is made up of 14 amino acids. V dropped 4 bases and J dropped 5; count of bases not matched to a gene: 8. CDR3 nucleotides: TGCAGCGTTGGAGGGGGACAGGGAGTGGAGACCCAGTACTTC. It codes for CSVGGGQGVETQYF.

This clonotype was counted many times. The J gene is TRBJ1-1, the V gene TRBV10-3; D is perhaps TRBD1 (6 bases). The CDR3 loop spans 13 amino acids. V dropped 6 bases and J dropped 1 base, with 9 bases sitting between them. From germline, CDR1 is ENHRY and CDR2 SYGVKD. The chain's CDR3 is CAIRTGGNTEAFF. The CDR3 bases are TGTGCCATCAGGACAGGCGGGAACACTGAAGCTTTCTTT.

In its sample, this clonotype was seen many times. This chain links TRBV19 with TRBJ1-5; a possible D gene is TRBD1 (6 bases). The CDR3 is 15 amino acids. Germline V gene sequence: CDR1 LNHDA, CDR2 SQIVND (reference sequence). Trimming cost V 3 bases and J 7 bases, with 16 bases left between them. The CDR3 coding sequence is TGTGCCAGTAGTATCTTTGGGGGGGCACAGCAGCCCCAGCATTTT. Translated: CASSIFGGAQQPQHF.

In its sample, this clonotype was seen once. The V call is TRBV7-9, the J call TRBJ2-1; 7 positions match TRBD1. The germline CDR1 and CDR2 sequences are SEHNR and FQNEAQ (reference sequence). This CDR3 region has 12 residues. Germline trimming cut 5 bases from V and 10 bases from J; bases unmatched to any gene: 5. The CDR3 sequence is CASSKEQGEQFF. For the CDR3, the DNA is TGTGCCAGCAGCAAGGAACAGGGGGAGCAGTTCTTC.

The rearrangement links TRBV5-1 to TRBJ1-6, with D possibly matching TRBD1 (5 bases). The V and J ends lost 4 bases and 9 bases respectively, with 11 bases between them. CDR1 is SGHRS, CDR2 YFSETQ, per germline. The CDR3 is made up of 13 amino acids. CDR3 in DNA: TGCGCCAGCAGCGACCAGGGTGCTTCACCCCTCCACTTT. It is translated as CASSDQGASPLHF.

The rearrangement uses TRBV7-8 and TRBJ1-5, with 9 bases identical to TRBD1. The V segment lost 4 bases and the J segment 4 bases; nucleotides outside the gene matches: 14. CDR3 length: 18 residues. Per the germline V gene, CDR1 is SGHVS and CDR2 is FQNEAQ. CDR3 bases: TGTGCCAGCAGCTACCGGGACAGGGTCGTTGCGATTAATCAGCCCCAGCATTTT. Protein sequence: CASSYRDRVVAINQPQHF.

The chain employs TRBV20-1 and TRBJ2-5; 8 nucleotides align to TRBD2. Trimming took 0 bases from V and 4 from J; bases not matched to a gene: 4. CDR3 size: 14 residues. Germline assignment: CDR1 DFQATT and CDR2 SNEGSKA (reference sequence). The CDR3 loop is CSARDSGIRETQYF. The CDR3 bases are TGCAGTGCTAGAGATAGCGGGATAAGAGAGACCCAGTACTTC.

V and J are TRBV7-9 and TRBJ2-7, with D perhaps given as TRBD1 or TRBD2 (7 bases each). Germline V CDR1 and CDR2: SEHNR, FQNEAQ (reference sequence). The CDR3 has 14 amino acids. Trimming cost V 1 base and J 9 bases, with 16 bases left between them. The CDR3 loop reads CASSLDGGGGWQYF. CDR3 DNA sequence: TGTGCCAGCAGCTTAGATGGGGGAGGGGGCTGGCAGTACTTC.

A remark on this clonotype: This may arise from a read error, as a much more abundant clone is one base away. The J gene is TRBJ1-2, the V gene TRBV5-4; no firm D call. The germline V gene encodes CDR1 SGHNT and CDR2 YYREEE (reference sequence). The CDR3 runs 15 residues. The CDR3 loop reads CASSLSAGYIYGYIF. The CDR3 coding sequence is TGTGCCAGCAGCTTAAGTGCGGGTTATATCTATGGCTACATCTTC.

Points on this clonotype: This may arise from a read error, as a much more abundant clone is one base away. The chain has TRBV19 and TRBJ2-7; no definite D call. This CDR3 is built from 11 residues. Germline V gene data show CDR1 as LNHDA and CDR2 as SQIVND (reference sequence). The CDR3 nucleotides are TGTGCCAGCAGCAATCCCTACGAGCAGCACTTC. Translating gives CASSNPYEQHF.

The V gene is TRBV7-2, the J gene TRBJ2-7; no firm D call. Germline CDR1 SGHTA, CDR2 FQGNSA. The V end was cut by 1 base, the J end by 2 bases, with 6 bases between. The CDR3 covers 13 residues. CDR3 amino acids: CASSLDWTYEQYF. In DNA form, the CDR3 reads TGTGCCAGCAGCTTAGATTGGACCTACGAGCAGTACTTC.

On this clonotype: The CDR3 does not end in the conserved phenylalanine or tryptophan, so this is likely a read error. The V call is TRBV4-3, the J call TRBJ2-5, with 8 bases that match TRBD2. Unmatched junction bases numbered 5, after V lost 0 bases and J lost 2 bases. The CDR3 covers 16 residues. Per the germline V gene, CDR1 is LGHNA and CDR2 is YSLEER. CDR3 amino acids: CASSQDPPSGQETQYL. The CDR3 region has the DNA TGCGCCAGCAGCCAAGATCCCCCTAGCGGGCAAGAGACCCAGTACCTC.

This clonotype was observed a few times. A much larger clone is a single base away; this may be a read error. This sequence joins TRBV29-1 and TRBJ2-7; tentatively, D is TRBD1 or TRBD2 (5 bases each). Deletions cut 0 bases from V and 3 bases from J, with 9 bases between. The CDR3 runs to 13 residues. CDR1 and CDR2 from the germline V gene are SQVTM and ANQGSEA. The CDR3 reads CSVEDNGGYEQYF. DNA of the CDR3: TGCAGCGTTGAAGATAATGGGGGCTACGAGCAGTACTTC.

This chain joins TRBV7-8 and TRBJ2-7; D is perhaps TRBD1 (9 bases). V dropped 6 bases and J dropped 6 bases, with 21 bases sitting between them. The CDR3 is 15 residues long. Germline V gives CDR1 SGHVS, CDR2 FQNEAQ. This CDR3 is CASSDRGGGRSEQYF. For the CDR3, the DNA is TGTGCCAGCAGTGACAGGGGGGGCGGGAGGAGCGAGCAGTACTTC.

The J gene is TRBJ2-7, the V gene TRBV11-1, with D possibly being TRBD1 (5 bases). Between the trimmed V and J ends, which lost 6 bases and 3 bases, there was a span of 18 bases. Germline loops: CDR1 SGHAT, CDR2 FQDESV (reference sequence). CDR3 length: 15 residues. In DNA, the CDR3 is TGTGCCAGCAGTTTCACGCGCCAGGGTAACTACGAGCAGTACTTC. Translating gives CASSFTRQGNYEQYF.

This clonotype was counted ten times or more. The V call is TRBV7-9, the J call TRBJ1-1; D is perhaps TRBD1 (6 bases). CDR1 and CDR2 from the germline V gene are SEHNR and FQNEAQ (reference sequence). This CDR3 comprises 16 residues. V was clipped by 1 base and J by 8 bases, with 20 bases between them. In DNA, the CDR3 is TGTGCCAGCAGCTTAGGAGCGTCAGGGGCCGCCGCCGAAGCTTTCTTT. It yields the protein CASSLGASGAAAEAFF.

In nucleotides, the CDR3 is TGTGCCAGCAGCACGTCACAGTTGAACACTGAAGCTTTCTTT. Translated, it gives CASSTSQLNTEAFF. The chain employs TRBV27 and TRBJ1-1; D remains unclear. Germline V gives CDR1 MNHEY, CDR2 SMNVEV (reference sequence). The V and J ends lost 6 bases and 0 bases respectively, with 11 bases between them. The CDR3 extends over 14 amino acids.

This chain connects TRBV20-1 to TRBJ2-5; D is perhaps TRBD1 or TRBD2 (5 bases each). The length of the CDR3 is 13 residues. Trimming removed 3 bases from V and 5 bases from J, with 13 bases in between. Per germline, CDR1 DFQATT and CDR2 SNEGSKA (reference sequence). CDR3 nucleotides: TGCAGTGCTAGCGGGGCAATCATGGAGACCCAGTACTTC. This codes for CSASGAIMETQYF.

The V and J genes are TRBV11-2 and TRBJ1-2, with a weak D call TRBD1 (5 bases). The ends were cut back, 4 bases at V and 1 base at J, with 16 bases in the middle. The CDR3 has 16 residues. Germline V gene lookup returns CDR1 SGHAT and CDR2 FQNNGV. The chain's CDR3 is CASSSNRGGFNYGYTF. CDR3 nucleotide sequence: TGTGCCAGCAGCTCGAATAGGGGCGGCTTTAACTATGGCTACACCTTC. Together with reference TRBV11-2 and TRBJ1-2, the CDR3 gives the full variable domain: EAGVAQSPRYKIIEKRQSVAFWCNPISGHATLYWYQQILGQGPKLLIQFQNNGVVDDSQLPKDRFSAERLKGVDSTLKIQPAKLEDSAVYLCASSSNRGGFNYGYTFGSGTRLTVV.

The genes are TRBV7-8 and TRBJ1-2; TRBD1 aligns across 12 bases. Germline V gene lookup returns CDR1 SGHVS and CDR2 FQNEAQ. With 6 bases clipped from V and 12 bases from J, the junction kept 11 bases outside the gene matches. The CDR3 spans 14 residues. The CDR3 spells CASRSGTGGGGNTF. The CDR3 DNA follows: TGTGCCAGCAGGTCTGGGACAGGGGGCGGAGGAAACACCTTC.

Ten or more counts support this clonotype. The chain links TRBV15 to TRBJ2-7, with D unresolved. The V gene lost 0 bases and the J gene lost 7 bases, with 13 bases spanning the gap. The CDR3 runs 14 residues. Germline CDR1 LNHNV, CDR2 YYDKDF (reference sequence). In DNA form, the CDR3 reads TGTGCCACCAGCAGAGATCAGGTCCCCGCGGAGCAGTACTTC. Its translation is CATSRDQVPAEQYF. The complete variable domain, with remaining parts taken from reference TRBV15 and TRBJ2-7, reads DAMVIQNPRYQVTQFGKPVTLSCSQTLNHNVMYWYQQKSSQAPKLLFHYYDKDFNNEADTPDNFQSRRPNTSFCFLDIRSPGLGDTAMYLCATSRDQVPAEQYFGPGTRLTVT.

This clonotype came up a few times. The chain combines TRBV11-2 with TRBJ2-7; D not certain. CDR1 SGHAT and CDR2 FQNNGV come from the germline V gene. The CDR3 covers 13 residues. V shed 2 bases and J shed 2 bases, with 7 bases lying between them. The CDR3 bases are TGTGCCAGCAGCTTATATCAGGCCTACGAGCAGTACTTC. It yields the protein CASSLYQAYEQYF. The whole variable domain, remainder taken from reference TRBV11-2 and TRBJ2-7, is EAGVAQSPRYKIIEKRQSVAFWCNPISGHATLYWYQQILGQGPKLLIQFQNNGVVDDSQLPKDRFSAERLKGVDSTLKIQPAKLEDSAVYLCASSLYQAYEQYFGPGTRLTVT.

The chain links TRBV5-1 to TRBJ1-4; no reliable D call. Between the trimmed V and J ends, which lost 3 bases and 6 bases, there was a span of 12 bases. The CDR3 totals 14 residues. In germline, CDR1 is SGHRS, CDR2 YFSETQ. The CDR3 DNA sequence: TGCGCCAGCAGCTATGACGTAACCGATGAAAAACTGTTTTTT. This gives the protein CASSYDVTDEKLFF.